This T cell receptor (beta chain) derives from a study of blood T cell repertoires in COVID-19. As for the study in general: T cells, B-cell-depleted T cells, or PBMCs supplied cDNA or gDNA.

Clinical history as reported by participants underpinned cohort assignment. Cohort 3 recovered donors had two negative PCRs, clearance, or symptom resolution. Repertoires were generated with immunoSEQ multiplex PCR, while TCRdb's copy carries only in-frame clones and drops some. The table records more than 300,000 clones, just over 85% of them present only once. The V and J ends lost 9 bases and 5 bases respectively, with 15 bases between them. The CDR3 spans 13 residues. Germline V gene data show CDR1 as LNHDA and CDR2 as SQIVND (reference sequence). The TCR comes from a young man who had recovered from COVID-19. Sequenced input: PBMCs or T cells enriched from blood (not recorded which). The rearrangement uses TRBV19 and TRBJ2-3; no reliable D call. The CDR3: CASTQAHGDTQYF. The CDR3 nucleotides are TGTGCCAGCACCCAGGCCCACGGAGATACGCAGTATTTT.